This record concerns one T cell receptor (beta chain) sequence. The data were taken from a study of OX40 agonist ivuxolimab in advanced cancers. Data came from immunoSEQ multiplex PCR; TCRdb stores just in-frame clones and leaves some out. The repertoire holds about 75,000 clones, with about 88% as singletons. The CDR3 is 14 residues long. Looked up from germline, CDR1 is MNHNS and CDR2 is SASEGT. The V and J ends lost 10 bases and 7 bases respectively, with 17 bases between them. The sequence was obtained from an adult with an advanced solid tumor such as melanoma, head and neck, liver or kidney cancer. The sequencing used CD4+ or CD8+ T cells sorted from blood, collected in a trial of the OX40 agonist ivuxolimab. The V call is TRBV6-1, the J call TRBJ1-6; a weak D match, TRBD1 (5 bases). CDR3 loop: CATETGGLNSPLHF. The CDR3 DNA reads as TGTGCCACCGAGACGGGGGGACTAAATTCACCCCTCCACTTT.